Shown below are 8 T cell receptor beta chains from a single sample sequenced in a study of identifying expanded T cells in peripheral blood. Sequenced by immunoSEQ multiplex PCR; TCRdb stores in-frame clones only, minus some. The data hold about 130,000 clones, with 86% observed a single time. Sequencing was carried out using blood. These receptors all stem from a person aged 18 to 70 in good health.

V is TRBV23-1 and J is TRBJ1-5; maybe TRBD1 (5 bases). TRBV23-1 is labeled an ORF, and its function is uncertain. V lost 3 bases, J lost 0 bases, and 18 bases lay in between. This CDR3 has 18 amino acids. For the CDR3, the DNA is TGCGCCAGCAGTCAGAAAAGAGTCGGACATTCTAGCAATCAGCCCCAGCATTTT. Translation gives CASSQKRVGHSSNQPQHF.

This chain uses TRBV11-2 with TRBJ2-5; no definite D call. CDR3 length: 10 residues. Trimming pared 3 bases from V and 7 bases from J, leaving 3 bases between. Germline V CDR1 and CDR2: SGHAT, FQNNGV. The CDR3 loop is CASSFGTQYF. The CDR3 coding sequence is TGTGCCAGCAGCTTCGGGACCCAGTACTTC.

This clone turned up a few times. CDR3 sequence reads: CATSRALGQGGTNQPQHF. As DNA, the CDR3 is TGTGCCACCAGCAGAGCCCTGGGGCAGGGGGGTACTAATCAGCCCCAGCATTTT. This chain uses TRBV15 with TRBJ1-5; 7 nucleotides match TRBD1. The CDR3 is 18 residues long. Trimming took 1 base from V and 4 from J; bases not matched to a gene: 13. CDR1 is LNHNV and CDR2 is YYDKDF in the germline V gene (reference sequence).

This chain connects TRBV2 to TRBJ2-2; D gene uncertain. This CDR3 is 13 amino acids long. Per the germline V gene, CDR1 is SNHLY and CDR2 is FYNNEI. Trimming took off 3 bases at V and 4 bases at J, with 6 bases between the two ends. This CDR3 is CASSDLGTGELFF. CDR3 nucleotide sequence: TGTGCCAGCAGTGATTTGGGCACCGGGGAGCTGTTTTTT.

V is TRBV9 and J is TRBJ2-1; 13 bases fit TRBD2. V was pared by 3 bases and J by 10 bases, with 16 bases of the junction left unmatched. The CDR3 covers 18 residues. CDR1 is SGDLS and CDR2 is YYNGEE in the germline V gene. CDR3 sequence (DNA): TGTGCCAGCAGCGCTAGAGGGGATGAGGGACTAGCGGGGTCGGAGCAGTTCTTC. Translation: CASSARGDEGLAGSEQFF.

This clone was recorded a few times. The chain links TRBV7-9 to TRBJ1-2; D unclear. Between the trimmed V and J ends, which lost 5 bases and 8 bases, there was a span of 9 bases. From germline, CDR1 is SEHNR and CDR2 FQNEAQ (reference sequence). This CDR3 comprises 11 residues. CDR3: CASSRRGGYTF. CDR3 coding DNA: TGTGCCAGCAGCCGTCGGGGAGGCTACACCTTC.

The genes are TRBV6-1 and TRBJ1-1; D not resolved. Germline CDR1 MNHNS, CDR2 SASEGT. The V end was cut by 9 bases, the J end by 1 base, with 15 bases between. The CDR3 loop spans 14 amino acids. CDR3 bases: TGTGCCAGTACCCCCATGGAAGGGAACACTGAAGCTTTCTTT. Translated, it gives CASTPMEGNTEAFF.

The chain has TRBV18 and TRBJ2-1, with 7 bases matching TRBD1. The junction had 7 bases not matched to a gene; V was cut back by 3 bases and J by 8 bases. Germline CDR1 reads KGHSH; CDR2 reads LQKENI. The CDR3 runs 14 residues. CDR3 in amino acids: CASSPSRGQDEQFF. The CDR3 bases are TGTGCCAGCTCACCGAGTAGGGGGCAGGATGAGCAGTTCTTC.